Sequencing of this TCR beta chain was carried out in a study of T cell repertoires in cytomegalovirus infection. Study results and limitations: There were HLA-C-restricted CMV-specific TCR beta clonotypes dominating the ex vivo response.

Notes on this clonotype: Its specificity is unknown.

The CDR3 has 15 amino acids. V was cut by 2 bases and J by 0 bases, with 11 bases left in between. The germline V gene has CDR1 SGHAT and CDR2 FQDESV (reference sequence). Using its own MiXCR run on the reads, TCRdb lists one record per CDR3 protein. The sample carries approximately 110,000 distinct CDR3 sequences, about 30% recorded once. The sample was CD8+ T cells from cultured PBMCs, taken from culture after CMV antigen stimulation. This sequence originates from a human donor in good health (CMV status not recorded). Some clones in this sample may be carry-over from other donors' samples. The chain uses TRBV11-1 and TRBJ2-7; unclear D gene. The CDR3 nucleotides are TGTGCCAGCAGCTTAAGTCTAAGCTACTCCTACGAGCAGTACTTC. Its protein product is CASSLSLSYSYEQYF. The full variable domain, completed using reference TRBV11-1 and TRBJ2-7, is EAEVAQSPRYKITEKSQAVAFWCDPISGHATLYWYRQILGQGPELLVQFQDESVVDDSQLPKDRFSAERLKGVDSTLKIQPAELGDSAMYLCASSLSLSYSYEQYFGPGTRLTVT.